This entry concerns a single T cell receptor beta chain. What it binds is not known. This record belongs to a study of T cells after posttransplantation cyclophosphamide. Measured with immunoSEQ multiplex PCR; TCRdb has only the in-frame clones, and not every one. The sample shows some 22,000 clones, roughly 88% of them seen only once. Germline CDR1 MNHEY, CDR2 SMNVEV (reference sequence). The CDR3 is made up of 14 amino acids. V shed 6 bases and J 1 base; nucleotides not matched to a gene: 3. Findings and limits, study-wide: TRB clonality was highly associated with recipient CMV seropositivity and reactivation. TRB overlap between skin or GI tissue T cells and blood was limited.

The receptor's source is a woman aged 55 to 70 with a blood cancer, CMV-positive, and with a related stem cell donor. V usage is TRBV27 and J usage is TRBJ2-3, with 8 bases fitting TRBD1. Specimen: PBMCs. The CDR3, as DNA: TGTGCCAGCAGCCCGGACAGGGGCACAGATACGCAGTATTTT. Translating it yields CASSPDRGTDTQYF.